The rows below give T cell receptor beta chains drawn from one sample of a study of cytomegalovirus exposure and HLA in healthy donors. Only in-frame clones appear in the TCRdb table, and some are missing; sequencing was by immunoSEQ multiplex PCR. This table has roughly 97,000 clones, 73% appearing once. Sequencing used PBMCs. The origin of the receptors is a man aged 40-55 years in good health and CMV-seronegative. Each CDR3 is given with its conserved first and last residue. A D gene is named only where the DNA matches it firmly. Rows give clone size only sometimes, using once, few, many, or a class for an expanded clone.

V gene	D gene	clone size	J gene	CDR3 DNA	CDR3 protein
TRBV10-3	TRBD1	-	TRBJ2-5	TGTGCCATCAGCGTAGACAGGGTCCAAGAGACCCAGTACTTC	CAISVDRVQETQYF
TRBV20-1	-	-	TRBJ2-5	TGCAGTGCTAGGTTTCCGGAGACCCAGTACTTC	CSARFPETQYF
TRBV7-9	-	-	TRBJ2-1	TGTGCCAGCAGCTTATCACAGGGTTTCTACAATGAGCAGTTCTTC	CASSLSQGFYNEQFF
TRBV7-8	-	-	TRBJ2-7	TGTGCCAGCAGCTTAGCTCTAAGCACCTACGAGCAGTACTTC	CASSLALSTYEQYF
TRBV28	TRBD2	-	TRBJ2-7	TGTGCCAGCATTCCCCTCCCCTCCCCGGGGGGGGGATACGAGCAGTACTTC	CASIPLPSPGGGYEQYF
TRBV7-6	-	-	TRBJ2-3	TGTGCCAGCAGCTTACAGGGGTTTGTAACAGATACGCAGTATTTT	CASSLQGFVTDTQYF
TRBV6-1	TRBD2	-	TRBJ2-1	TGTGCCAGCAGTACGACTAGCGGGGACTACAATGAGCAGTTCTTC	CASSTTSGDYNEQFF
TRBV7-9	-	-	TRBJ1-5	TGTGCCAGCAGTGATAACGCAGGTCAGCCCCAGCATTTT	CASSDNAGQPQHF
TRBV5-1	TRBD1	-	TRBJ1-4	TGCGCCAGCAGCTTCTTGACCGGGACAGGCAGTTATCCGCTGTTTTTT	CASSFLTGTGSYPLFF
TRBV6-6	-	-	TRBJ1-5	TGTGCCAGCAGTTACAGAGGGTTGTATCAGCCCCAGCATTTT	CASSYRGLYQPQHF
TRBV27	-	-	TRBJ2-7	TGTGCCAGCAGCCAGGGTTACGAGCAGTACTTC	CASSQGYEQYF
TRBV10-3	-	-	TRBJ1-2	TGTGCCATCAGCTCTACGACAGGAGGATATGGCTACACCTTC	CAISSTTGGYGYTF
TRBV25-1	-	-	TRBJ2-2	TGTGCCAGCAGGGACTCCTGGACTGTAACCGGGGAGCTGTTTTTT	CASRDSWTVTGELFF
TRBV6-1	-	-	TRBJ1-2	TGTGCCAGCAGTGAAGCCATTGGGGCCGGATATGGCTACACCTTC	CASSEAIGAGYGYTF
TRBV10-3	TRBD1	once	TRBJ2-3	TGTGCCATCATGGGACAGGGCACAGATACGCAGTATTTT	CAIMGQGTDTQYF
TRBV5-1	-	-	TRBJ2-2	TGCGCCAGCAGCTTGTGGCAGAGGGGGACCGGGGAGCTGTTTTTT	CASSLWQRGTGELFF
TRBV7-2	-	-	TRBJ1-6	TGTGCCAGCAGCACCCTCGGCAGGGTTGAATCACCCCTTCACTTT	CASSTLGRVESPLHF
TRBV7-3	-	-	TRBJ1-1	TGTGCCAGCAGGGGCAGGGGATGCACTGAAGCTTTCTTT	CASRGRGCTEAFF
TRBV9	-	-	TRBJ2-5	TGTGCCAGCAGCGTGGAATCGGAGGGTGGGGAGACCCAGTACTTC	CASSVESEGGETQYF
TRBV4-1	TRBD1	few	TRBJ2-7	TGCGCCAGCAGCCACCCTGGACAGGGGGCGCGAGACGAGCAGTACTTC	CASSHPGQGARDEQYF
TRBV5-4	TRBD1	-	TRBJ1-1	TGTGCCAGCAGCTCCCCGGGACAGGGAGGAACTGAAGCTTTCTTT	CASSSPGQGGTEAFF
TRBV29-1	TRBD1	-	TRBJ1-2	TGCAGCGTTGAAGACGGGACAGGGGGCAACATCTATGGCTACACCTTC	CSVEDGTGGNIYGYTF
TRBV9	-	-	TRBJ2-7	TGTGCCAGCAGCGTAGTGGACAGCCCATCTTACGAGCAGTACTTC	CASSVVDSPSYEQYF
TRBV6-5	-	-	TRBJ2-7	TGTGCCAGGACGGGAGCCGTGGACTACGAGCAGTACTTC	CARTGAVDYEQYF
TRBV18	TRBD1	-	TRBJ1-6	TGTGCCAGCTCACCGGACACAGGGGATTCACCCCTCCACTTT	CASSPDTGDSPLHF
TRBV4-1	TRBD2	once	TRBJ2-3	TGCGCCAGCTTGGCTAGCGGAACTAGCACAGATACGCAGTATTTT	CASLASGTSTDTQYF
TRBV5-6	-	-	TRBJ2-1	TGTGCCAGCAGCTTGCAAGAGAACAATGAGCAGTTCTTC	CASSLQENNEQFF
TRBV7-8	TRBD1	-	TRBJ1-6	TGTGCCAGCAGCTTCGGGGACAGATATAATTCACCCCTCCACTTT	CASSFGDRYNSPLHF
TRBV13	-	-	TRBJ1-1	TGTGCCAGCAGCTTAGGGGGCAGGCACACTGAAGCTTTCTTT	CASSLGGRHTEAFF
TRBV7-9	-	-	TRBJ1-1	TGTGCCAGCAGCTCCCCTGGCGGCAGTCGAGCTTTCTTT	CASSSPGGSRAFF
TRBV14	-	-	TRBJ1-5	TGTGCCAGCAGCCAAGATCTAGATCAGCCCCAGCATTTT	CASSQDLDQPQHF
TRBV5-1	-	-	TRBJ2-7	TGCGCCAGCAGCTCGGTATACTCCCCGTTCGAGCAGTACTTC	CASSSVYSPFEQYF
TRBV4-1	-	few	TRBJ2-5	TGCGCCAGCAGCTCCGTGTGGGCAGAGAACAAGTACTTC	CASSSVWAENKYF
TRBV5-4	-	-	TRBJ2-7	TGTGCCAGCAGCAGGGACTTGGTCTACGAGCAGTACTTC	CASSRDLVYEQYF
TRBV7-9	-	-	TRBJ1-1	TGTGCCAGCAGCTCCTCCACAGTGGGCACTGAAGCTTTCTTT	CASSSSTVGTEAFF
TRBV7-2	TRBD1	-	TRBJ1-4	TGTGCCAGCAGCTTAGGGGACAGGGATTATGAAAAACTGTTTTTT	CASSLGDRDYEKLFF
TRBV7-6	TRBD1	-	TRBJ1-2	TGTGCCAGCAGCTTAGCGCGCGGGACAGGAGGTGGCTACACCTTC	CASSLARGTGGGYTF
TRBV2	TRBD1	-	TRBJ2-7	TGTGCCAGCAGTGACCAAGGGGGCAACTACGAGCAGTACTTC	CASSDQGGNYEQYF
TRBV5-5	-	-	TRBJ2-7	TGTGCCAGCAGCTCCAACTGGGAGCAGTACTTC	CASSSNWEQYF
TRBV5-6	-	-	TRBJ1-5	TGTGCCAGCAGCTTGACCGGGGACAATCAGCCCCAGCATTTT	CASSLTGDNQPQHF
TRBV5-8	TRBD1	few	TRBJ1-6	TGTGCCAGCAGCTTGGTTCCCGAAGGGACAGGGTATAATTCACCCCTCCACTTT	CASSLVPEGTGYNSPLHF
TRBV7-9	-	-	TRBJ2-7	TGTGCCAGCAGCTCTTCCCACGAGCAGTACTTC	CASSSSHEQYF
TRBV5-4	-	few	TRBJ2-5	TGTGCCAGCAGCTTTGATAGGGGAGAGACCCAGTACTTC	CASSFDRGETQYF
TRBV25-1	TRBD1	-	TRBJ2-5	TGTGCCAGCAGTGAACGAAAGGGGGCGCGGGAGACCCAGTACTTC	CASSERKGARETQYF
TRBV4-1	TRBD1	-	TRBJ2-5	TGCGCCAGCAGACAACAGGGGGTAGAGACCCAGTACTTC	CASRQQGVETQYF
TRBV7-2	-	-	TRBJ1-1	TGTGCCAGCAGCCTACAGCCTAACACTGAAGCTTTCTTT	CASSLQPNTEAFF
TRBV2	-	-	TRBJ1-5	TGTGCCAGCATGGGGGAGGCCAATCAGCCCCAGCATTTT	CASMGEANQPQHF
TRBV4-1	-	-	TRBJ1-1	TGCGCCAGCAGTGACAGGAGTACCGACTTTCTGACTGAAGCTTTCTTT	CASSDRSTDFLTEAFF